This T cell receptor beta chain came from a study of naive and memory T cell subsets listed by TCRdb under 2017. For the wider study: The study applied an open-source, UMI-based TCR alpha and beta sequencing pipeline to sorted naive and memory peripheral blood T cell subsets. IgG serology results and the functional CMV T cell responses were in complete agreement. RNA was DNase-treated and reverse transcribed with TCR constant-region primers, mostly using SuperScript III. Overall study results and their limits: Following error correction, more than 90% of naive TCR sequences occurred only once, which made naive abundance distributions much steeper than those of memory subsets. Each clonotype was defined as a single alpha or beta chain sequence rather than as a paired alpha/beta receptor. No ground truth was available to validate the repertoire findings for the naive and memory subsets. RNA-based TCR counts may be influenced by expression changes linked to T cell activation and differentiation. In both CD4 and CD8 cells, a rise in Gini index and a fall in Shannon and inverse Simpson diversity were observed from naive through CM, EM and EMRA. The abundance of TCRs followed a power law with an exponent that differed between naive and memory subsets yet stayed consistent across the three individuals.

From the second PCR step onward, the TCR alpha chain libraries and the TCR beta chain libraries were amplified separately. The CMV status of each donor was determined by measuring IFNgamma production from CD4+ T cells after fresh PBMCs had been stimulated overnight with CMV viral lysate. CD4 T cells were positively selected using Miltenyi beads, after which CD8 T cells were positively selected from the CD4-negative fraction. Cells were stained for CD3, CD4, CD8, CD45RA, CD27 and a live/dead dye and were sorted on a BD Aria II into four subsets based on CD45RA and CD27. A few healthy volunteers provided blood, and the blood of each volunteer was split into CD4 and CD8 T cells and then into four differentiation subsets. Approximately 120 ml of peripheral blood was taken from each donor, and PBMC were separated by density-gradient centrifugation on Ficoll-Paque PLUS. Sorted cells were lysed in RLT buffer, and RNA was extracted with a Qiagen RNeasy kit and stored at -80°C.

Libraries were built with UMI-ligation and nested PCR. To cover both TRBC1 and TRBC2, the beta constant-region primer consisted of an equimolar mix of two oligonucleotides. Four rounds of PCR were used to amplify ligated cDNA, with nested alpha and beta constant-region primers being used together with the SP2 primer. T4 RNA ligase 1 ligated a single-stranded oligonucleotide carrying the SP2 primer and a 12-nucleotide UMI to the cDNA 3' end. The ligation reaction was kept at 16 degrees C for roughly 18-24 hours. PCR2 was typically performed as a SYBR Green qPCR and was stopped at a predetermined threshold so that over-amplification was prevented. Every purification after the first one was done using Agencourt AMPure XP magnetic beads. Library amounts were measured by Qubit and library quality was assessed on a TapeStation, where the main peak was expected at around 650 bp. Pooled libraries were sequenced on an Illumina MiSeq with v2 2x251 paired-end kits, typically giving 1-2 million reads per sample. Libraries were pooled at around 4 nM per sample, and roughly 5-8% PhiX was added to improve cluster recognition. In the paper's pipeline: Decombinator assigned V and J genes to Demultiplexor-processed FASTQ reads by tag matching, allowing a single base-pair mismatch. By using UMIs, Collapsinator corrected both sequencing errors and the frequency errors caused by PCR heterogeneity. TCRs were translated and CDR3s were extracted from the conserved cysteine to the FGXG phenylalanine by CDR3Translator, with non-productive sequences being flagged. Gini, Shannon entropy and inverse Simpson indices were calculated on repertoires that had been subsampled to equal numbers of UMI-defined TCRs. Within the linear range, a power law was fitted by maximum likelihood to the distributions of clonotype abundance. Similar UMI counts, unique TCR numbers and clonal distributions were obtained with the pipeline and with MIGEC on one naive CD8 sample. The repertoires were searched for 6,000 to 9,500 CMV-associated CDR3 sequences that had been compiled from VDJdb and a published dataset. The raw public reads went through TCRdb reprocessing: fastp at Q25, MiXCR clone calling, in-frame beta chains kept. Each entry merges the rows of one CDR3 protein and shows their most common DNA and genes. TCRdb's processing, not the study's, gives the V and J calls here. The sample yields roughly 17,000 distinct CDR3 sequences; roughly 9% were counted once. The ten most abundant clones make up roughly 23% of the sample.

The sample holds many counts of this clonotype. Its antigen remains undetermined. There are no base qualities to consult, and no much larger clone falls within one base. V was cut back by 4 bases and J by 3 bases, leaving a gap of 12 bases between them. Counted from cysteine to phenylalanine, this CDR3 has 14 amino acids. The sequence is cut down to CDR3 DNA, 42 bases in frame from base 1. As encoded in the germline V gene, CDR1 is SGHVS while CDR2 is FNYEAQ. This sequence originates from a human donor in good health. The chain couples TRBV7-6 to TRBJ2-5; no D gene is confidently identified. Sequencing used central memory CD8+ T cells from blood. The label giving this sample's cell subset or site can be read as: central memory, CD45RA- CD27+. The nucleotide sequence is TGTGCCAGCAGCTCCAGAGAGAGAGAAGAGACCCAGTACTTC. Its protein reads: CASSSREREETQYF. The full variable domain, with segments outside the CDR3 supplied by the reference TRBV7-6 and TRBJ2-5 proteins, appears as GAGVSQSPRYKVTKRGQDVALRCDPISGHVSLYWYRQALGQGPEFLTYFNYEAQQDKSGLPNDRFSAERPEGSISTLTIQRTEQRDSAMYRCASSSREREETQYFGPGTRLLVL.